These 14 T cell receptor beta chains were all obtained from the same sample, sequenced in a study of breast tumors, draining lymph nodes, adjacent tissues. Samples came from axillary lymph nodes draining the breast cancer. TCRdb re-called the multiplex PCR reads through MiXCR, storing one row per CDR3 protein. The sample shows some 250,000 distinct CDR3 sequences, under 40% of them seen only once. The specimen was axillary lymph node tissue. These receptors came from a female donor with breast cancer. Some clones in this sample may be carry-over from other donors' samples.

CDR3 DNA sequence: TGCAGTGGGACTAGCGGGGGGAGCACAGATACGCAGTATTTT. It translates to CSGTSGGSTDTQYF. The V gene is TRBV29-1, the J gene TRBJ2-3, with 15 bases aligning to TRBD2. The germline gives CDR1 SQVTM, CDR2 ANQGSEA. The CDR3 spans 14 residues.

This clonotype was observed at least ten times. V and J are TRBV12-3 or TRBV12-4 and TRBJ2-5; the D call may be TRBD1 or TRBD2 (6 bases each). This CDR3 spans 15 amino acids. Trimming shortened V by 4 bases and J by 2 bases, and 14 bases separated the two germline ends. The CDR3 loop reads CASSSSRGRQETQYF. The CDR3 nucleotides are TGTGCCAGCAGTTCCTCTCGGGGGCGTCAAGAGACCCAGTACTTC.

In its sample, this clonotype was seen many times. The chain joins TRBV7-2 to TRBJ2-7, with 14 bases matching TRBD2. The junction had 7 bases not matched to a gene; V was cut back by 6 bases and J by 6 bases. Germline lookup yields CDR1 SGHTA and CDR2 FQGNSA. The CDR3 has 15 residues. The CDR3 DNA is TGTGCCAGCAGGGGGACTAGCGGGAGTATGAGCGAGCAGTACTTC. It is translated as CASRGTSGSMSEQYF.

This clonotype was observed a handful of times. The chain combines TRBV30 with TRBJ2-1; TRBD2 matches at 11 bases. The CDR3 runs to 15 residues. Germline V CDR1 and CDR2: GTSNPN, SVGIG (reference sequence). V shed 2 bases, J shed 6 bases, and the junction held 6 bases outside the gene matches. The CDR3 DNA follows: TGTGCCTGGAGTATCCGGACTAGCGGGTCCAATGAGCAGTTCTTC. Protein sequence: CAWSIRTSGSNEQFF.

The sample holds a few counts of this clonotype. CDR3 nucleotide sequence: TGCAGTGCTAGGGAGGATAGCAATCAGCCCCAGCATTTT. Its protein is CSAREDSNQPQHF. The rearrangement uses TRBV20-1 and TRBJ1-5; D call uncertain. Between the trimmed V and J ends, which lost 3 bases and 0 bases, there was a span of 6 bases. The CDR3 sequence is 13 residues long. Germline values: CDR1 DFQATT, CDR2 SNEGSKA (reference sequence).

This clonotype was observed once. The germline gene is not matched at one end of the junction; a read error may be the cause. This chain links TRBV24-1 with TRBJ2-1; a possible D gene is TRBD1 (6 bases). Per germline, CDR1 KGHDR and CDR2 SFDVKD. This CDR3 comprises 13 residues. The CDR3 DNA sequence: TGTGCCTCCAGGGGCGTCTCCTACAATGAGCAGTTCTTC. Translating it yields CASRGVSYNEQFF.

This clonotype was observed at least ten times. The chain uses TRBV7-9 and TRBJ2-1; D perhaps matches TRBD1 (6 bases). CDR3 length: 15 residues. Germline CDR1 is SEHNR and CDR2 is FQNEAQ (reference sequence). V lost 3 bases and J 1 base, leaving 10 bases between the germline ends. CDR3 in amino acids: CASSFTGLSYNEQFF. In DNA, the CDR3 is TGTGCCAGCAGCTTCACAGGGTTATCCTACAATGAGCAGTTCTTC.

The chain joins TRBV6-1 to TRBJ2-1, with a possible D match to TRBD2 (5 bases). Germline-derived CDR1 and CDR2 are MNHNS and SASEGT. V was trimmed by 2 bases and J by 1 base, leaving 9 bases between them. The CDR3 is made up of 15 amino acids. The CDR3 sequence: CASSERGLSYNEQFF. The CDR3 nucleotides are TGTGCCAGCAGTGAACGCGGGTTATCCTACAATGAGCAGTTCTTC.

The chain's CDR3 is CSPRGGGYTF. In DNA form, the CDR3 reads TGCAGCCCACGTGGGGGTGGCTACACCTTC. This chain connects TRBV29-1 to TRBJ1-2, with D possibly TRBD1 on 5 matching bases. The germline V gene has CDR1 SQVTM and CDR2 ANQGSEA. The CDR3 loop spans 10 amino acids. V lost 8 bases, J lost 7 bases, and 11 bases lay in between.

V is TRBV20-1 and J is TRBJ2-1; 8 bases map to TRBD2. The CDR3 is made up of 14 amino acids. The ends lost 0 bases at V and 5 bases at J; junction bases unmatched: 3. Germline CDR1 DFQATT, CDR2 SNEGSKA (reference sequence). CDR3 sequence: CSAREGAGDNEQFF. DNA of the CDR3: TGCAGTGCTAGAGAGGGAGCGGGGGACAATGAGCAGTTCTTC.

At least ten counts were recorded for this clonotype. The CDR3 loop is CSAPKERTDTQYF. The CDR3 nucleotides are TGCAGTGCTCCAAAGGAACGCACAGATACGCAGTATTTT. The chain carries TRBV20-1 and TRBJ2-3; D is ambiguous. Trimming pared 5 bases from V and 1 base from J, leaving 10 bases between. The germline gives CDR1 DFQATT, CDR2 SNEGSKA (reference sequence). The CDR3 loop spans 13 amino acids.

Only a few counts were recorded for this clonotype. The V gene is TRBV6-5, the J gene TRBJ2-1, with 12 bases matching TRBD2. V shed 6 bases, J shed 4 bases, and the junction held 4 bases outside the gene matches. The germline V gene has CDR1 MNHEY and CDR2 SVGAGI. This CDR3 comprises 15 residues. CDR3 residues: CASRGLAGYYNEQFF. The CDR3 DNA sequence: TGTGCCAGCAGAGGACTAGCGGGATATTACAATGAGCAGTTCTTC.

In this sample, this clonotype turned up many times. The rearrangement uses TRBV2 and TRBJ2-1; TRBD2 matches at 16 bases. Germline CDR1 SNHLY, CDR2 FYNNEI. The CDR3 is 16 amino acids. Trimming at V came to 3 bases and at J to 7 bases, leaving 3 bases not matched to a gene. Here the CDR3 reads CASSEGTSGRENEQFF. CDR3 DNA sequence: TGTGCCAGCAGTGAGGGGACTAGCGGGAGGGAAAATGAGCAGTTCTTC.

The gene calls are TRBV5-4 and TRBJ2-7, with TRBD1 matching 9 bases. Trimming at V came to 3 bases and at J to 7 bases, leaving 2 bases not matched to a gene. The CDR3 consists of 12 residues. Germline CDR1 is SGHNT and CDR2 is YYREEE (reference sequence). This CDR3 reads CASSSTGGEQYF. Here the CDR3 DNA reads TGTGCCAGCAGCTCGACAGGGGGAGAGCAGTACTTC.